Listed below are T cell receptor beta chains from one sample, sequenced in a study of Ad26.COV2.S vaccination and SARS-CoV-2 variants. TCRdb's table, derived via immunoSEQ multiplex PCR, lists solely in-frame clones and lacks some. Of roughly 450,000 clones listed, about nine tenths are singletons. The sequenced sample was peripheral blood, obtained in a trial of Ad26.COV2.S vaccine versus placebo. The origin of the receptors is a person between 18 and 59 years old who received the Ad26.COV2.S COVID-19 vaccine or a placebo. CDR3s include the opening cysteine and the closing phenylalanine or tryptophan. D genes are given only for firm matches. Expanded clones get a size class; other rows say once, few or many, or leave the size out.

size: .; D: TRBD1; V: TRBV18; J: TRBJ1-1; CDR3: CASSRDVTGGFTEAFF; DNA: TGTGCCAGCTCACGGGACGTGACAGGGGGCTTCACTGAAGCTTTCTTT
size: .; D: .; V: TRBV19; J: TRBJ1-3; CDR3: CASSIRGYGNTIYF; DNA: TGTGCCAGTAGTATCCGGGGGTATGGAAACACCATATATTTT
size: .; D: .; V: TRBV12-3/TRBV12-4; J: TRBJ2-2; CDR3: CASSPQRTGELFF; DNA: TGTGCCAGCAGTCCCCAGCGGACCGGGGAGCTGTTTTTT
size: .; D: .; V: TRBV6-5; J: TRBJ1-2; CDR3: CASSYSAGYGYTF; DNA: TGTGCCAGCAGTTACTCAGCAGGTTATGGCTACACCTTC
size: once; D: .; V: TRBV3-1/TRBV3-2; J: TRBJ1-2; CDR3: CASSQEGLSRFHYGYTF; DNA: TGTGCCAGCAGCCAAGAGGGCCTAAGTAGATTCCACTATGGCTACACCTTC
size: once; D: .; V: TRBV7-9; J: TRBJ1-1; CDR3: CASSLSGINTEAFF; DNA: TGTGCCAGCAGCTTATCGGGCATCAACACTGAAGCTTTCTTT
size: .; D: .; V: TRBV11-3; J: TRBJ2-7; CDR3: CASSLAGDQGEQYF; DNA: TGTGCCAGCAGCTTAGCGGGAGATCAGGGCGAGCAGTACTTC
size: .; D: TRBD1; V: TRBV7-9; J: TRBJ1-1; CDR3: CASSTQGAGTEAFF; DNA: TGTGCCAGCAGCACACAGGGGGCGGGGACTGAAGCTTTCTTT
size: .; D: TRBD2; V: TRBV3-1/TRBV3-2; J: TRBJ2-7; CDR3: CASSLLAGGPVGEQYF; DNA: TGTGCCAGCAGCCTACTAGCGGGAGGGCCGGTTGGCGAGCAGTACTTC
size: .; D: .; V: TRBV6-2/TRBV6-3; J: TRBJ2-1; CDR3: CASSYVSGGNEQFF; DNA: TGTGCCAGCAGTTACGTATCGGGCGGTAATGAGCAGTTCTTC
size: once; D: .; V: TRBV3-1/TRBV3-2; J: TRBJ2-1; CDR3: CASSQDGELSSYNEQFF; DNA: TGTGCCAGCAGCCAAGACGGGGAGCTGAGCTCCTACAATGAGCAGTTCTTC